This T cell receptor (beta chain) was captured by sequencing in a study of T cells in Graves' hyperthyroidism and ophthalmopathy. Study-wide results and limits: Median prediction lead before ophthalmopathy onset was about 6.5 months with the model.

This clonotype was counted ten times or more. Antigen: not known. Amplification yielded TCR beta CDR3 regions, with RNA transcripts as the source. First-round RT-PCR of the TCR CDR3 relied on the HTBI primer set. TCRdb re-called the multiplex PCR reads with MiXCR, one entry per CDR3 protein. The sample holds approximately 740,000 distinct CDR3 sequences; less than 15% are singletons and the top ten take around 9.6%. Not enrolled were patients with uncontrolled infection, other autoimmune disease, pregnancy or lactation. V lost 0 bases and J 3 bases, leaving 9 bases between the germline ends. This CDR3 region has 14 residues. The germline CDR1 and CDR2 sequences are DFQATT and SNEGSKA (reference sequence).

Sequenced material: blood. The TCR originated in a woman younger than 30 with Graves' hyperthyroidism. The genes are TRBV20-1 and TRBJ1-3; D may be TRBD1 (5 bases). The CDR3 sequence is CSARDDSFGNTIYF. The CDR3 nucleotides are TGCAGTGCTAGAGATGACAGCTTTGGAAACACCATATATTTT.